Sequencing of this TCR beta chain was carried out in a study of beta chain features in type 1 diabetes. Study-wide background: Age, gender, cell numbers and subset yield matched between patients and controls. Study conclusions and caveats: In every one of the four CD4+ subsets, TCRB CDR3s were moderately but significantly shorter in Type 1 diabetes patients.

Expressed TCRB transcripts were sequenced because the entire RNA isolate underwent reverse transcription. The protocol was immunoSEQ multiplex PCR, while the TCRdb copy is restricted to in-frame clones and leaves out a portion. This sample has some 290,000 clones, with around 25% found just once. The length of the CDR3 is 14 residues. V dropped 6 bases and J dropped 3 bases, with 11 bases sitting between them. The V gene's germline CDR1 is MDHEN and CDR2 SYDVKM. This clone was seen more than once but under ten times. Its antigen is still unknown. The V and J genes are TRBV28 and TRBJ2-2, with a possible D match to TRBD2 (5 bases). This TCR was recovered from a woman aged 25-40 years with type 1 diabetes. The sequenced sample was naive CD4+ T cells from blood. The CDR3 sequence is CASRRVGYTGELFF. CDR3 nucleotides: TGTGCCAGCAGGCGGGTCGGGTACACCGGGGAGCTGTTTTTT.